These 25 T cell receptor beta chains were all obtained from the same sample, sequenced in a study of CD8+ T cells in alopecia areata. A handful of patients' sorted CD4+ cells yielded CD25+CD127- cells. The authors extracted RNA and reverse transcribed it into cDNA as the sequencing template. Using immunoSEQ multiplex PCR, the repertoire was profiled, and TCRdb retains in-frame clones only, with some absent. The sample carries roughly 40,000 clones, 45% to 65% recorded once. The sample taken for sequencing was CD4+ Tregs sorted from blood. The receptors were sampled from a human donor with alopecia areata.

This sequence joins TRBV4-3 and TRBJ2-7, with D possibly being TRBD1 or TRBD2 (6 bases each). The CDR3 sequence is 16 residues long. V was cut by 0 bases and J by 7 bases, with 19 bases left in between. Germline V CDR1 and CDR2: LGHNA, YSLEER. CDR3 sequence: CASSQDASGARGEQYF. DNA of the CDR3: TGCGCCAGCAGCCAAGACGCCTCGGGGGCTCGGGGAGAGCAGTACTTC.

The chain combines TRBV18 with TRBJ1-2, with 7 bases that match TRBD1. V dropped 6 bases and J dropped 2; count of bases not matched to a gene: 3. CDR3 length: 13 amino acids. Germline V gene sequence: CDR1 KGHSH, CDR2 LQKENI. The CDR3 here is CASSPTGNYGYTF. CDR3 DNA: TGTGCCAGCTCCCCGACAGGGAACTATGGCTACACCTTC.

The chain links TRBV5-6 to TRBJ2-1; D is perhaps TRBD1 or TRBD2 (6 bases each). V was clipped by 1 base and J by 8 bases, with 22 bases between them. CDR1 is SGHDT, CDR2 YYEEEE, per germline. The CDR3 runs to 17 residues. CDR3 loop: CASSLWVGGSPIDEQFF. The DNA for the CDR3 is TGTGCCAGCAGCTTGTGGGTGGGGGGCTCCCCCATCGATGAGCAGTTCTTC.

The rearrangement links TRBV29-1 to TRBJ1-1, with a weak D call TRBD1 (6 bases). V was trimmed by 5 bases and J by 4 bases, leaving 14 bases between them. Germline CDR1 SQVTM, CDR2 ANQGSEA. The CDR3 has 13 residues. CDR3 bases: TGCAGCGTTCACAAAGGAGGGGGCACTGAAGCTTTCTTT. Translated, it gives CSVHKGGGTEAFF.

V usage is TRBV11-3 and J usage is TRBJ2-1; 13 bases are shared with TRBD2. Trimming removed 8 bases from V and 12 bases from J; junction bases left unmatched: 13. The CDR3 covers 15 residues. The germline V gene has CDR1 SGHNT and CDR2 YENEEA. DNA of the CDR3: TGTGCCAGCGCCCCCGTCCCGGGACTAGCGGGGATGCAGTTCTTC. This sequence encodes CASAPVPGLAGMQFF.

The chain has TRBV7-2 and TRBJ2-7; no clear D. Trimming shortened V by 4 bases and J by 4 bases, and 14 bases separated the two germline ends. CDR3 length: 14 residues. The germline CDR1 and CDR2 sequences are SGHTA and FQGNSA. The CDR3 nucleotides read TGTGCCAGCAGCTCGGGTCAGCCAGCGTACGAGCAGTACTTC. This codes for CASSSGQPAYEQYF.

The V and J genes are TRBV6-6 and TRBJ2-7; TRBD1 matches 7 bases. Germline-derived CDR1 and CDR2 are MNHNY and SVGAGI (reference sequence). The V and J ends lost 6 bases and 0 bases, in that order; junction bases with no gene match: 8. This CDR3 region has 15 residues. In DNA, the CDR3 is TGTGCCAGCAGCCGAGACAGGGCCCGCTCCTACGAGCAGTACTTC. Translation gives CASSRDRARSYEQYF.

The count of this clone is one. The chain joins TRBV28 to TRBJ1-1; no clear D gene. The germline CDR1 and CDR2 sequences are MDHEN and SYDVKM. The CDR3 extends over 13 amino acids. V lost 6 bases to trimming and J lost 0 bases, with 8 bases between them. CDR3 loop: CASSPELNTEAFF. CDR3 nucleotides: TGTGCCAGCAGCCCCGAGTTGAACACTGAAGCTTTCTTT.

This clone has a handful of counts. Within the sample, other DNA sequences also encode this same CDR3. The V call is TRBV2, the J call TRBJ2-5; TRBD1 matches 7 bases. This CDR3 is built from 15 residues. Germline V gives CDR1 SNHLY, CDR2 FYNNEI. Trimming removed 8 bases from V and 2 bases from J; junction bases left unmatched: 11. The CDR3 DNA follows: TGTGCCAGCTCCGGGACAGCAAGGTTTCAAGAGACCCAGTACTTC. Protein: CASSGTARFQETQYF.

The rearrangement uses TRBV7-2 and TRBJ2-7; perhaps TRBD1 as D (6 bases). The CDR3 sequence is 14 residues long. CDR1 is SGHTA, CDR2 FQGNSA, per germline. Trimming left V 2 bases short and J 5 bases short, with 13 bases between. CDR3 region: CASSLRTDPHEQYF. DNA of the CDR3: TGTGCCAGCAGCTTACGGACAGACCCCCACGAGCAGTACTTC.

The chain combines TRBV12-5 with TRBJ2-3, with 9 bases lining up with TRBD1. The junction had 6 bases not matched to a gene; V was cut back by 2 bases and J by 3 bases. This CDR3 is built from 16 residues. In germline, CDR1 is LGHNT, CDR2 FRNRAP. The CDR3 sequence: CASGLLSGTGTDTQYF. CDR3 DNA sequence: TGTGCTAGTGGTTTGTTGTCCGGGACAGGGACAGATACGCAGTATTTT. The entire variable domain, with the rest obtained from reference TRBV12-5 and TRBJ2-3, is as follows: DARVTQTPRHKVTEMGQEVTMRCQPILGHNTVFWYRQTMMQGLELLAYFRNRAPLDDSGMPKDRFSAEMPDATLATLKIQPSEPRDSAVYFCASGLLSGTGTDTQYFGPGTRLTVL.

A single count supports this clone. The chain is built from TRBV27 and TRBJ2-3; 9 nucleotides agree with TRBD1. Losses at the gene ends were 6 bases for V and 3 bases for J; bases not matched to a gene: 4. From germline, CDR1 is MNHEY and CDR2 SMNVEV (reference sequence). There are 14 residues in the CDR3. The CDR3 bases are TGTGCCAGCAGGGGGACAGGGAGAACAGATACGCAGTATTTT. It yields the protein CASRGTGRTDTQYF.

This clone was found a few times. The CDR3 DNA reads TGTGCCACCAGCAGAGAAGGCGGGACCTACGAGCAGTACTTC. Its protein is CATSREGGTYEQYF. J is TRBJ2-7 and V is TRBV15; D might be TRBD2 (6 bases). Trimming took 0 bases from V and 2 from J, leaving 8 bases between them. The CDR3 is 14 amino acids. In germline, CDR1 is LNHNV, CDR2 YYDKDF (reference sequence).

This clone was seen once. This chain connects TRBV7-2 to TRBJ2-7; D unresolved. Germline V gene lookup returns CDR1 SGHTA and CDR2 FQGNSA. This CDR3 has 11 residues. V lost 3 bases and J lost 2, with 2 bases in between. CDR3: CASSFAYEQYF. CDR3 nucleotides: TGTGCCAGCAGCTTCGCCTACGAGCAGTACTTC.

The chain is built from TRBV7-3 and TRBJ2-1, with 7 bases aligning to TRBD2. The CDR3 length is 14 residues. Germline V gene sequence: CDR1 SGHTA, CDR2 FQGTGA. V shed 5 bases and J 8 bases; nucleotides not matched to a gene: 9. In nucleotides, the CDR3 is TGTGCCAGCAGCGCCTCCGGGACTAAGGATGAGCAGTTCTTC. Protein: CASSASGTKDEQFF.

The CDR3 sequence is CASRRGQGSNTGELFF. CDR3 in DNA: TGTGCCAGTAGGCGAGGACAGGGCTCGAACACCGGGGAGCTGTTTTTT. This sequence joins TRBV19 and TRBJ2-2; 8 bases line up with TRBD1. Per germline, CDR1 LNHDA and CDR2 SQIVND (reference sequence). This CDR3 has 16 amino acids. The ends lost 6 bases at V and 0 bases at J; junction bases unmatched: 6.

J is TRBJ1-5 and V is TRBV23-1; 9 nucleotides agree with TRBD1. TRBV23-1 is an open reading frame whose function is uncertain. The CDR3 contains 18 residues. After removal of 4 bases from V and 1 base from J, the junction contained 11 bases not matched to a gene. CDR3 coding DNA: TGCGCCAGCAGTCTAGCGAGGACAGGGGAACGGAGCAATCAGCCCCAGCATTTT. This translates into CASSLARTGERSNQPQHF.

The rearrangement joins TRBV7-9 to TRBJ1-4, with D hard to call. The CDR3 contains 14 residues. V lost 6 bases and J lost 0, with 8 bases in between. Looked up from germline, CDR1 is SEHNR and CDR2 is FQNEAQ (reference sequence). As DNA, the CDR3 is TGTGCCAGCAGTTTCCAGGCAACTAATGAAAAACTGTTTTTT. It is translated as CASSFQATNEKLFF.

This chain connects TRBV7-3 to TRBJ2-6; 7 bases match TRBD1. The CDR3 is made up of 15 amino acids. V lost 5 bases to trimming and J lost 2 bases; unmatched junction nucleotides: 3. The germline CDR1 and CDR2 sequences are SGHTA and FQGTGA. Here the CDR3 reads CASSETGTGANVLTF. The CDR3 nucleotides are TGTGCCAGCAGCGAGACAGGGACTGGGGCCAACGTCCTGACTTTC.

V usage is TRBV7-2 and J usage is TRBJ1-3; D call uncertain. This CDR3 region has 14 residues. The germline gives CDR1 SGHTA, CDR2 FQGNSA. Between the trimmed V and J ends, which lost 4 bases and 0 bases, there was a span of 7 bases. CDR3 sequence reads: CASSSGSSGNTIYF. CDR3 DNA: TGTGCCAGCAGCTCCGGGAGCTCTGGAAACACCATATATTTT.

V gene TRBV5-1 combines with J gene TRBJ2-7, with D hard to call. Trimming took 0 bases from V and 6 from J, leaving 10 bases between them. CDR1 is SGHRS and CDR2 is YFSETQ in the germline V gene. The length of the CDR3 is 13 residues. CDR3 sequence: CASSLDGQGEQYF. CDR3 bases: TGCGCCAGCAGCTTGGACGGGCAAGGCGAGCAGTACTTC.

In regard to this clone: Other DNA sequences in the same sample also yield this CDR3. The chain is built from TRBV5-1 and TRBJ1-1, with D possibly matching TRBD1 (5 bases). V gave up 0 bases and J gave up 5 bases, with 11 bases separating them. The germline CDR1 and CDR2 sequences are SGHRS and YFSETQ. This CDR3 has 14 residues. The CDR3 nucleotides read TGCGCCAGCAGCTTGGCCGCAGGGAGTACTGAAGCTTTCTTT. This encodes CASSLAAGSTEAFF. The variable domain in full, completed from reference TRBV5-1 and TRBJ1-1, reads KAGVTQTPRYLIKTRGQQVTLSCSPISGHRSVSWYQQTPGQGLQFLFEYFSETQRNKGNFPGRFSGRQFSNSRSEMNVSTLELGDSALYLCASSLAAGSTEAFFGQGTRLTVV.

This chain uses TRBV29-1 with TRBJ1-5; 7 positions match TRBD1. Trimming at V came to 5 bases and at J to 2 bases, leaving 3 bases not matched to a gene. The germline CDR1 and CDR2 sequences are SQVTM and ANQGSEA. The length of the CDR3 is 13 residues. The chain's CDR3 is CSVRQGGNQPQHF. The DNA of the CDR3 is TGCAGCGTTAGGCAGGGGGGCAATCAGCCCCAGCATTTT. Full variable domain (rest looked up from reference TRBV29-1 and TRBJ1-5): SAVISQKPSRDICQRGTSLTIQCQVDSQVTMMFWYRQQPGQSLTLIATANQGSEATYESGFVIDKFPISRPNLTFSTLTVSNMSPEDSSIYLCSVRQGGNQPQHFGDGTRLSIL.

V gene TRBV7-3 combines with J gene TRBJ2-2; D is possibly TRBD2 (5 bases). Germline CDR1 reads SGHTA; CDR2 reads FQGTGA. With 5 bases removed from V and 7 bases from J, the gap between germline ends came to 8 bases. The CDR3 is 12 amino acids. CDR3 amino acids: CASSRDYGELFF. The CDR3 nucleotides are TGTGCCAGCAGCCGTGACTACGGGGAGCTGTTTTTT.

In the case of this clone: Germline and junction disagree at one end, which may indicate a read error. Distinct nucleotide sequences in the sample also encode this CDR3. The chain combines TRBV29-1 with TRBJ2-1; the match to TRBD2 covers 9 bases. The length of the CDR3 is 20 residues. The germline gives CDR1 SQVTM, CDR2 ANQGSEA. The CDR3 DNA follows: TGCAGCGTTGCCGGAGGCCTAGCGGGATGGAGCGGGAGTCCGTACAATGAACAGTTCTTC. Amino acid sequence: CSVAGGLAGWSGSPYNEQFF.